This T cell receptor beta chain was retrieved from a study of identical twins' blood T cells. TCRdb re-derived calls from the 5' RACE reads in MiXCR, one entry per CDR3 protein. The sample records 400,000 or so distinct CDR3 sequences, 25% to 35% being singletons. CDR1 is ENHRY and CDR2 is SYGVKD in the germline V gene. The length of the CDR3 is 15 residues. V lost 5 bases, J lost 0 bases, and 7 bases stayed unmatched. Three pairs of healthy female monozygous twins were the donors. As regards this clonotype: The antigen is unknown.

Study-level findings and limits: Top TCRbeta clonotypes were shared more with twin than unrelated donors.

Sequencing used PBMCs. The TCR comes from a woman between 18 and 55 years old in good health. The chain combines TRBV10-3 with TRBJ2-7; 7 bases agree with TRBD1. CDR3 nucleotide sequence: TGTGCCATCAGTAGACAGGGCCTATTCTCCTACGAGCAGTACTTC. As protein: CAISRQGLFSYEQYF.